This is a list of T cell receptor beta chains from one sample in a study of blood T cell repertoires in COVID-19. Assay: immunoSEQ multiplex PCR; the TCRdb copy retains only in-frame clones and omits some. The sample shows 150,000 to 200,000 clones, 79% of them seen only once. The sequenced sample consisted of peripheral blood. These receptors were obtained from a woman aged 55 to 70 with COVID-19, enrolled during active disease. Each CDR3 is given with its conserved first and last residue. The D gene is left open where the match is weak. Size is stated for part of the rows, as once, few or many counts, or as a class when the clone is expanded.

TRBV28	TRBD2	TRBJ2-1	NA	TGTGCCAGCAGTGGGACTAGCGGCAATGAGCAGTTCTTC	CASSGTSGNEQFF
TRBV11-3	TRBD2	TRBJ2-1	NA	TGTGCCAGCAGTTACGGACTAGCGGGAGGGCCAGGGGATGAGCAGTTCTTC	CASSYGLAGGPGDEQFF
TRBV5-1	NA	TRBJ2-5	NA	TGCGCCAGCAGCTGGGGAGTTAGAGAGACCCAGTACTTC	CASSWGVRETQYF
TRBV10-3	TRBD1	TRBJ2-7	NA	TGTGCCATCAGTGAGTCGAAGGGCCAGGGGGTCTACGAGCAGTACTTC	CAISESKGQGVYEQYF
TRBV28	TRBD1	TRBJ1-2	once	TGTGCCAGCAGGATTCCGGGACAGAATTTCCGAGCTAACTATGGCTACACCTTC	CASRIPGQNFRANYGYTF
TRBV11-3	NA	TRBJ1-5	few	TGTGCCAGCAGCCCCTTTCAGGGGTCGCCCAAGGATCAGCCCCAGCATTTT	CASSPFQGSPKDQPQHF
TRBV6-5	NA	TRBJ2-1	NA	TGTGCCAGCAGGTCGAGCAGGGGTGAGCAGTTCTTC	CASRSSRGEQFF
TRBV28	NA	TRBJ1-6	once	TGTGCCAGCAGACGATCCGGGACTCGGGGGAGTTCACCCCTCCACTTT	CASRRSGTRGSSPLHF
TRBV9	TRBD2	TRBJ2-2	NA	TGTGCCAGCAGCACGCGACTAGCGGGAGGCCCTTCGAACACCGGGGAGCTGTTTTTT	CASSTRLAGGPSNTGELFF
TRBV30	NA	TRBJ1-3	NA	TGTGCCTGGAGTGTAACAGGGACGGGAAACACCATATATTTT	CAWSVTGTGNTIYF
TRBV29-1	TRBD1	TRBJ1-3	few	TGCAGCGTTCATGAGACAGGGGGCTTTTCTGGAAACACCATATATTTT	CSVHETGGFSGNTIYF
TRBV2	TRBD2	TRBJ2-5	NA	TGTGCCAGCAGCCGGGGGGAGCGGGAGTACCAAGAGACCCAGTACTTC	CASSRGEREYQETQYF
TRBV5-4	TRBD2	TRBJ2-5	NA	TGTGCCAGCAGCCCCGCGACTAGCGGGGGGAGGGAGACCCAGTACTTC	CASSPATSGGRETQYF
TRBV19	TRBD1	TRBJ2-2	NA	TGTGCCAGTAGTATAAGACAGGGGGCTAACACCGGGGAGCTGTTTTTT	CASSIRQGANTGELFF
TRBV4-2	NA	TRBJ1-5	NA	TGTGCCAGCAGCCAAGAAGAGGGGGATCAGCCCCAGCATTTT	CASSQEEGDQPQHF
TRBV15	TRBD1	TRBJ2-5	NA	TGTGCCACCAGCATAGGGGGCCAGGAGACCCAGTACTTC	CATSIGGQETQYF
TRBV3-1/TRBV3-2	TRBD1	TRBJ2-7	NA	TGTGCCAGCAGCCAAAGCCGGGACAGGGGCCGGGAGCAGTACTTC	CASSQSRDRGREQYF
TRBV7-2	TRBD1	TRBJ2-2	NA	TGTGCCAGCAGCTTAGGGGACAGAAGGGGCGGGGAGCTGTTTTTT	CASSLGDRRGGELFF
TRBV13	NA	TRBJ2-1	NA	TGTGCCAGCAGCTTTAGCGGAACTGAGCAGTTCTTC	CASSFSGTEQFF
TRBV25-1	NA	TRBJ2-2	NA	TGTGCCAGCAGTGAATCTACCCTGGGGGAGCTGTTTTTT	CASSESTLGELFF
TRBV5-6	NA	TRBJ1-6	NA	TGTGCCAGCAGCCTGACTGGAGGGGCCTATAATTCACCCCTCCACTTT	CASSLTGGAYNSPLHF
TRBV9	NA	TRBJ2-1	once	TGTGCCAGCAGCGTAGTCTTCTCCGAAGCGAACCCAGGGAATTTGCACAATGAGCAGTTCTTC	CASSVVFSEANPGNLHNEQFF
TRBV2	NA	TRBJ1-5	NA	TGTGCCAGCAGTATAACGGACACAACTTATCAGCCCCAGCATTTT	CASSITDTTYQPQHF
TRBV28	TRBD2	TRBJ2-1	NA	TGTGCCAGCAGTATTGTCCCGGGACTAGCGGGAGGGACCTACAATGAGCAGTTCTTC	CASSIVPGLAGGTYNEQFF
TRBV4-2	TRBD1	TRBJ2-7	NA	TGTGCCAGCAGCCGGACAGGGGCGACCTACGAGCAGTACTTC	CASSRTGATYEQYF
TRBV29-1	NA	TRBJ2-7	NA	TGCAGCGTCCGATCAGGTGGCGAGCAGTACTTC	CSVRSGGEQYF
TRBV29-1	NA	TRBJ2-2	once	TGCAGCGCTACCGCCGGGGTAGGCACCGGGGAGCTGTTTTTT	CSATAGVGTGELFF
TRBV14	TRBD2	TRBJ2-2	NA	TGTGCCAGCAGGCGGGGACTATCCTTCACCGGGGAGCTGTTTTTT	CASRRGLSFTGELFF
TRBV28	TRBD1	TRBJ2-5	NA	TGTGCCAGCAGTACGGGACAGAATTTTCAAGAGACCCAGTACTTC	CASSTGQNFQETQYF
TRBV25-1	NA	TRBJ1-5	NA	TGTGCCAGCAGCTTGATTAGTAGCAATCAGCCCCAGCATTTT	CASSLISSNQPQHF
TRBV7-3	TRBD2	TRBJ2-2	NA	TGTGCCAGCAGCTTAACCGGGGGGGTATTGACCGGGGAGCTGTTTTTT	CASSLTGGVLTGELFF
TRBV2	TRBD1	TRBJ2-3	NA	TGTGCCAGCAGGGGGACAGGGGGCGGACTAGCTCCAGATACGCAGTATTTT	CASRGTGGGLAPDTQYF
TRBV7-3	NA	TRBJ2-1	once	TGTGCCAGCAGTACAGGGATAGCTATGAAGCAGTTCTTC	CASSTGIAMKQFF
TRBV18	NA	TRBJ1-4	NA	TGTGCCAGCTCACAGGGTTTGGGGCCGGACGAAAAACTGTTTTTT	CASSQGLGPDEKLFF
TRBV10-3	TRBD2	TRBJ2-1	NA	TGTGCCATCAGGGGTCTAGCGGGAGGCCCCAATGAGCAGTTCTTC	CAIRGLAGGPNEQFF
TRBV7-8	NA	TRBJ1-2	NA	TGTGCCAGCAGCTACCCATTCGGCGGAAACTATGGCTACACCTTC	CASSYPFGGNYGYTF
TRBV6-5	TRBD2	TRBJ2-5	NA	TGTGCCAGCACAGGACTAGCGGGGGGGGGTGAGACCCAGTACTTC	CASTGLAGGGETQYF
TRBV27	TRBD1	TRBJ1-4	NA	TGTGCCAGCAGTTCACCGGGACAGGGAAATGAAAAACTGTTTTTT	CASSSPGQGNEKLFF
TRBV5-1	NA	TRBJ1-2	NA	TGCGCCAGCAGCGAAGGCCCCCCAGGGCGAACTAACTATGGCTACACCTTC	CASSEGPPGRTNYGYTF
TRBV11-1	TRBD1	TRBJ2-7	NA	TGTGCCAGCAGCTTACAACAGGGGGTCTACGAGCAGTACTTC	CASSLQQGVYEQYF
TRBV6-1	NA	TRBJ1-2	NA	TGTGCCAGCAGTGAAGCAGGGGGTTGGGGCTACACCTTC	CASSEAGGWGYTF
TRBV2	NA	TRBJ1-1	NA	TGTGCCAGCAGTGCTACAGGTGGCACTGAAGCTTTCTTT	CASSATGGTEAFF
TRBV6-5	TRBD2	TRBJ2-1	NA	TGTGCCAGCAGTTACGCGGCTAGCGGGAGCTATGAGCAGTTCTTC	CASSYAASGSYEQFF
TRBV7-2	NA	TRBJ2-1	NA	TGTGCCAGCAGGAAGCCCCTAGCGCAGTACAATGAGCAGTTCTTC	CASRKPLAQYNEQFF
TRBV28	NA	TRBJ1-4	NA	TGTGCCAGCAGTTTTTTTCTCGATGAAAAACTGTTTTTT	CASSFFLDEKLFF
TRBV2	NA	TRBJ1-5	NA	TGTGCCAGCAGTGCCGGGGTCAATCAGCCCCAGCATTTT	CASSAGVNQPQHF
TRBV30	NA	TRBJ1-2	NA	TGTGCCTGGAGTTTGCAGGGGCTCTATGGCTACACCTTC	CAWSLQGLYGYTF
TRBV19	TRBD1	TRBJ1-1	few	TGTGCCAGTAGTATAACAGGGGGTAACACTGAAGCTTTCTTT	CASSITGGNTEAFF
TRBV6-6	NA	TRBJ1-6	NA	TGTGCCAGCAGTTACCCGGGGGAAAATTCACCCCTCCACTTT	CASSYPGENSPLHF
TRBV11-2	NA	TRBJ2-2	NA	TGTGCCAGCAGCGTCACTAGAATCGGGGCCGGGGAGCTGTTTTTT	CASSVTRIGAGELFF
TRBV19	NA	TRBJ2-7	few	TGTGCCAGTCGCGAGGGGGGAGGGGAGCAGTACTTC	CASREGGGEQYF
TRBV5-4	NA	TRBJ2-1	NA	TGTGCCAGCAGCTCAGCGGCTCATGAGCAGTTCTTC	CASSSAAHEQFF
TRBV2	NA	TRBJ2-1	NA	TGTGCCAGCAGTGATAGCTTTGGGGGCCGCACCTACAATGAGCAGTTCTTC	CASSDSFGGRTYNEQFF
TRBV19	TRBD1	TRBJ2-5	NA	TGTGCCAGTAAGGAACAGGGACAGGGGGGGACCCAGTACTTC	CASKEQGQGGTQYF